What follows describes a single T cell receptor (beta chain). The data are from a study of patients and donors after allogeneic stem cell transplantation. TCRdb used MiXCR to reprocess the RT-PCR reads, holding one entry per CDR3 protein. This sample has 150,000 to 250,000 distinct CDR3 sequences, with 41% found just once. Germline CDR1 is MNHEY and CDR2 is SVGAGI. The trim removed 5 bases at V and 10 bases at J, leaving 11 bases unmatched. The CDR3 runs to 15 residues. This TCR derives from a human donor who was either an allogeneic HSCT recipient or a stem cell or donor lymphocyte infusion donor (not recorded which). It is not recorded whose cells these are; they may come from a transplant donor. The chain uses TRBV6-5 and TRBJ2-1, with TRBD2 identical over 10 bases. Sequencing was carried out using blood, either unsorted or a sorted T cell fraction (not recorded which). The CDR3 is CASSKLAGPLTEQFF. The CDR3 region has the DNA TGTGCCAGCAGTAAACTAGCGGGACCTCTAACGGAGCAGTTCTTC.